Described below is a single T cell receptor beta chain sequence and its context. Its antigen remains unidentified. This sample is part of a study of naive and memory T cell subsets. Findings of the study overall: In naive cells, over 95% of TCR sequences were seen only once. Especially in CD8 cells, naive repertoires contained a few larger clonotypes, possibly CD45RA-re-expressing memory cells.

An equimolar mix of two oligonucleotides served as the beta constant-region primer for TRBC1 and TRBC2. Four rounds of PCR amplified the ligated cDNA using nested alpha and beta constant-region primers plus SP2. TCRdb fed the UMI-ligation and nested PCR reads into MiXCR, producing one record per CDR3 protein. The sample carries around 160,000 distinct CDR3 sequences, over 15% recorded once. V trimming: 4 bases; J trimming: 4 bases; junction bases outside the gene matches: 8. Germline V CDR1 and CDR2: SGHTA, FQGNSA. This CDR3 spans 16 amino acids. The TCR originated in a human donor in good health. The chain combines TRBV7-2 with TRBJ2-2; 8 bases are a match to TRBD1. Input material: naive CD4+ T cells from blood. DNA for the CDR3: TGTGCCAGCAGCTCAGGGACAGGCGCCCTCACCGGGGAGCTGTTTTTT. Protein: CASSSGTGALTGELFF. Complete variable domain (other parts from reference TRBV7-2 and TRBJ2-2): GAGVSQSPSNKVTEKGKDVELRCDPISGHTALYWYRQSLGQGLEFLIYFQGNSAPDKSGLPSDRFSAERTGGSVSTLTIQRTQQEDSAVYLCASSSGTGALTGELFFGEGSRLTVL.